These 22 T cell receptor beta chains share one sample of origin, sequenced in a study of blood T cells in healthy people across ages. Using a J-beta primer mix together with a sample-barcoded 5' primer, a second PCR was run for about 7 to 12 cycles. A single record per CDR3 protein comes from TCRdb applying MiXCR to the 5' RACE reads. The sample consists of 590,000 or so distinct CDR3 sequences, under 30% of them appearing once. The sequenced material came from blood. The receptors originated from a woman older than 75 in good health.

V gene TRBV6-1 combines with J gene TRBJ2-7; the D gene is possibly TRBD2 (6 bases). Trimming cost V 7 bases and J 0 bases, with 19 bases left between them. The CDR3 is made up of 16 amino acids. Per the germline V gene, CDR1 is MNHNS and CDR2 is SASEGT. CDR3 in DNA: TGTGCCAGCACCCTTGCTTTGGCGGGAAGCTCCTACGAGCAGTACTTC. It specifies CASTLALAGSSYEQYF.

As to this clonotype: A read error may be the cause here, since a much bigger clone is one base away. The V call is TRBV25-1, the J call TRBJ2-5, with D hard to call. Looked up from germline, CDR1 is MGHDK and CDR2 is SYGVNS. The CDR3 consists of 14 residues. The ends were cut back, 6 bases at V and 5 bases at J, with 16 bases in the middle. CDR3 DNA sequence: TGTGCCAGCAGGGAACTTGCGGCAGGCGAGACCCAGTACTTC. Protein sequence: CASRELAAGETQYF.

The chain recombines TRBV30 with TRBJ2-1, with D unresolved. This CDR3 has 13 residues. The germline V gene encodes CDR1 GTSNPN and CDR2 SVGIG (reference sequence). V dropped 0 bases and J dropped 8 bases, with 11 bases sitting between them. The CDR3 DNA sequence: TGTGCCTGGAGTGTACGTAGTACGGATGAGCAGTTCTTC. This sequence encodes CAWSVRSTDEQFF.

This chain connects TRBV4-1 to TRBJ2-7; the D call may be TRBD1 or TRBD2 (5 bases each). Germline CDR1 reads MGHRA; CDR2 reads YSYEKL. Trimming stripped 5 bases from V and 2 bases from J, with 13 bases between. CDR3 length equals 14 residues. The CDR3 nucleotides read TGCGCCAGCAGCTTGTCAGGGAGCCCCTACGAGCAGTACTTC. Translating gives CASSLSGSPYEQYF.

On this clonotype itself: This may come from a read error, since a much larger clone is one base off. The V gene is TRBV7-9, the J gene TRBJ1-5; 8 bases fit TRBD1. This CDR3 is 16 amino acids long. The ends lost 1 base at V and 6 bases at J; junction bases unmatched: 8. Germline V CDR1 and CDR2: SEHNR, FQNEAQ (reference sequence). The CDR3 reads CASSLGQGAGSQPQHF. CDR3 nucleotides: TGTGCCAGCAGCTTAGGCCAGGGGGCCGGCAGTCAGCCCCAGCATTTT.

V is TRBV30 and J is TRBJ2-5; D ambiguous. This CDR3 region has 12 residues. From germline, CDR1 is GTSNPN and CDR2 SVGIG (reference sequence). The germline V and J ends were trimmed by 5 bases and 11 bases, with 18 bases remaining between them. This CDR3 is CAWRRPNNEQYF. DNA of the CDR3: TGTGCCTGGCGTCGCCCCAACAATGAGCAGTACTTC. The full variable domain, completed using reference TRBV30 and TRBJ2-5, is SQTIHQWPATLVQPVGSPLSLECTVEGTSNPNLYWYRQAAGRGLQLLFYSVGIGQISSEVPQNLSASRPQDRQFILSSKKLLLSDSGFYLCAWRRPNNEQYFGPGTRLLVL.

The V gene is TRBV20-1, the J gene TRBJ1-1; TRBD1 matches at 8 bases. J lost 3 bases, V lost 4 bases, and 7 bases had no gene match. The CDR3 is 14 amino acids. CDR1 and CDR2 (germline): DFQATT, SNEGSKA (reference sequence). CDR3 in DNA: TGCAGTGCTACCATGGACAGGGACTACACTGAAGCTTTCTTT. This translates into CSATMDRDYTEAFF.

In this sample, this clonotype turned up many times. The chain couples TRBV12-3 or TRBV12-4 to TRBJ1-5; TRBD1 is a possible D gene (5 bases). Trimming took 3 bases from V and 5 from J, leaving 11 bases between them. There are 14 residues in the CDR3. The CDR3 reads CASSFLRVDQPQHF. The CDR3 nucleotides are TGTGCCAGCAGTTTCCTCAGGGTGGATCAGCCCCAGCATTTT.

Concerning this clonotype itself: A much larger clone lies one base from this, so it may be a read error. The chain carries TRBV9 and TRBJ1-2, with D unclear. The CDR3 is 14 amino acids. V was trimmed by 0 bases and J by 4 bases, leaving 10 bases between them. The germline CDR1 and CDR2 sequences are SGDLS and YYNGEE. The CDR3 is CASSVGGQSYGYTF. CDR3 nucleotide sequence: TGTGCCAGCAGCGTAGGCGGGCAGAGCTATGGCTACACCTTC.

V and J are TRBV7-2 and TRBJ2-7; D call uncertain. Trimming took 3 bases from V and 5 from J, leaving 11 bases between them. The CDR3 loop spans 13 amino acids. Germline V gives CDR1 SGHTA, CDR2 FQGNSA. For the CDR3, the DNA is TGTGCCAGCAGCTTGGCACCCACGGACGAGCAGTACTTC. Amino acids: CASSLAPTDEQYF.

The V and J genes are TRBV13 and TRBJ1-4; no firm D call. Deletions cut 0 bases from V and 8 bases from J, with 10 bases between. This CDR3 is built from 14 residues. Germline V gives CDR1 PRHDT, CDR2 FYEKMQ (reference sequence). The CDR3 DNA follows: TGTGCCAGCAGCTTAGGACAGAGACCGGAAAAACTGTTTTTT. This codes for CASSLGQRPEKLFF.

V is TRBV20-1 and J is TRBJ2-3; 7 bases line up with TRBD2. This CDR3 has 14 residues. J gave up 2 bases and V 4 bases, and 6 bases lay outside the gene matches. Germline V gene data show CDR1 as DFQATT and CDR2 as SNEGSKA (reference sequence). The CDR3 protein is CSAMRGSSTDTQYF. Written as DNA, the CDR3 is TGCAGTGCTATGCGCGGGAGCTCCACAGATACGCAGTATTTT.

This clonotype was observed a few times. The genes are TRBV25-1 and TRBJ1-1; no clear D. Trimming took off 2 bases at V and 3 bases at J, with 13 bases between the two ends. Looked up from germline, CDR1 is MGHDK and CDR2 is SYGVNS. This CDR3 is 15 amino acids long. CDR3 region: CASSEGPGMDTEAFF. The CDR3 DNA sequence: TGTGCCAGCAGTGAAGGCCCGGGGATGGACACTGAAGCTTTCTTT.

This clonotype was seen repeatedly, ten times or more. This chain uses TRBV7-2 with TRBJ1-2; D not certain. Germline V gene sequence: CDR1 SGHTA, CDR2 FQGNSA. The V gene lost 5 bases and the J gene lost 4 bases, with 17 bases spanning the gap. CDR3 length: 15 residues. The CDR3 DNA sequence: TGTGCCAGCAGCCCAGACCCGAGGGCGATCTATGGCTACACCTTC. It encodes CASSPDPRAIYGYTF.

V gene TRBV6-2 or TRBV6-3 combines with J gene TRBJ2-7; D unclear. The germline V and J ends were trimmed by 8 bases and 3 bases, with 8 bases remaining between them. CDR1 MNHEY and CDR2 SVGEGT come from the germline V gene. CDR3 size: 11 residues. CDR3 coding DNA: TGTGCCAGCGCGCAGCGCTACGAGCAGTACTTC. Protein product: CASAQRYEQYF.

This clonotype was recorded many times. The DNA of the CDR3 is TGTGCCTCAGAGAGGGGTTCGGAGCAGTTCTTC. Translated, it gives CASERGSEQFF. The chain couples TRBV30 to TRBJ2-1; perhaps D is TRBD1 or TRBD2 (5 bases each). There are 11 residues in the CDR3. Germline CDR1 reads GTSNPN; CDR2 reads SVGIG (reference sequence). The V and J ends lost 7 bases and 10 bases respectively, with 14 bases between them. The variable domain in full, with the rest retrieved from reference TRBV30 and TRBJ2-1, is SQTIHQWPATLVQPVGSPLSLECTVEGTSNPNLYWYRQAAGRGLQLLFYSVGIGQISSEVPQNLSASRPQDRQFILSSKKLLLSDSGFYLCASERGSEQFFGPGTRLTVL.

This chain joins TRBV5-1 and TRBJ2-6, with 9 bases identical to TRBD1. Unmatched junction bases numbered 8, after V lost 6 bases and J lost 4 bases. The CDR3 loop spans 16 amino acids. Germline V lookup: CDR1 SGHRS, CDR2 YFSETQ. DNA for the CDR3: TGCGCCAGCACTCCCGGGACAGGGACAGGGGCCAACGTCCTGACTTTC. Protein sequence: CASTPGTGTGANVLTF.

This clonotype was counted ten times or more. The chain recombines TRBV12-3 or TRBV12-4 with TRBJ2-5; D gene uncertain. V lost 7 bases and J 5 bases, leaving 14 bases between the germline ends. This CDR3 is 13 amino acids long. CDR3 nucleotides: TGTGCCAGCAATCCGACCGGCCGGGAGACCCAGTACTTC. The encoded protein is CASNPTGRETQYF.

The sample holds many counts of this clonotype. This chain uses TRBV20-1 with TRBJ2-7, with no clear D. The germline CDR1 and CDR2 sequences are DFQATT and SNEGSKA (reference sequence). The V end was cut by 1 base, the J end by 0 bases, with 10 bases between. The CDR3 length is 14 residues. This CDR3 reads CSARGGENSYEQYF. The CDR3 nucleotides are TGCAGTGCTAGAGGTGGGGAAAACTCCTACGAGCAGTACTTC.

The V call is TRBV7-2, the J call TRBJ2-3; 7 bases are shared with TRBD2. V gave up 6 bases and J gave up 12 bases; unmatched junction bases: 24. This CDR3 has 17 amino acids. CDR1 and CDR2 from the germline V gene are SGHTA and FQGNSA. Here the CDR3 DNA reads TGTGCCAGCAGGTTACACCCGTCAGTGGGACCGGCGGGGGAACAGTATTTT. Translated, it gives CASRLHPSVGPAGEQYF.

The chain employs TRBV5-1 and TRBJ2-7, with a possible D match to TRBD1 (6 bases). This CDR3 spans 16 amino acids. Deletions cut 0 bases from V and 2 bases from J, with 15 bases between. Germline CDR1 is SGHRS and CDR2 is YFSETQ. The CDR3 spells CASSLDPSGATYEQYF. The CDR3 nucleotides read TGCGCCAGCAGCTTGGACCCCTCAGGGGCTACCTACGAGCAGTACTTC.

As regards this clonotype: Just one base apart from a much larger clone, this may be a read error. The chain recombines TRBV20-1 with TRBJ2-7; 16 bases align to TRBD2. Trimming removed 6 bases from V and 7 bases from J; junction bases left unmatched: 15. This CDR3 contains 17 residues. CDR1 is DFQATT, CDR2 SNEGSKA, per germline (reference sequence). The CDR3 DNA is TGCAGTGCCACGGGACTAGCGGGGGGGCGGACCTACAATGAGCAGTACTTC. Translating gives CSATGLAGGRTYNEQYF.